The clone carrying this T cell receptor (beta chain) has just one count. The antigen remains unidentified. This record belongs to a study of TIL therapy for anti-PD-1-resistant metastatic lung cancer. Study conclusions and caveats: Patients were highly selected, enriched for treatment-naive, never-smoker and oncogene-addicted cases.

V was trimmed by 7 bases and J by 1 base, leaving 10 bases between them. CDR3 size: 13 residues. Germline CDR1 is SGHDN and CDR2 is FVKESK. This was the immunoSEQ v3 assay. TCRdb keeps only in-frame clones here, not all; method: immunoSEQ multiplex PCR. This table has just over 25,000 clones, around 70% appearing once. Described time point: pre-treatment sample, taken before nivolumab and TIL therapy. Pleural nodules or supraclavicular lymph nodes made up most of the excised metastases sampled. Progressing patients received lymphodepletion, expanded TIL infusion and IL-2. J is TRBJ1-1 and V is TRBV14; D is ambiguous. The TCR comes from a person aged 25-85 years with non-small cell lung cancer. The sample consisted of tumor tissue, taken at baseline. The chain's CDR3 is CASTRGTNTEAFF. DNA of the CDR3: TGTGCCAGCACCCGAGGAACGAACACTGAAGCTTTCTTT.